This TCR beta chain was sequenced during a study of shared clonotypes between healthy human individuals. With respect to this clone: Other DNA sequences in the sample encode the same CDR3.

Only CD45RO-negative cells positively selected for CCR7 counted as naive CD8 cells, so terminally differentiated effector memory CD45RA+ cells were excluded. Nashville, Tennessee was home to all donors, who were Caucasian adults. CDR1 and CDR2 (germline): SGDLS, YYNGEE. The V end lost 2 bases, the J end lost 8 bases, and 7 bases lay between the germline ends. The CDR3 has 12 residues. Assay runs were performed at deep level. Investigators spread the genomic DNA of each subset evenly over several immunoSEQ plates. Libraries were prepared by immunoSEQ multiplex PCR; TCRdb keeps only in-frame clonotypes and omits some of them. This sample has 2 million to 2.5 million clones; approximately 94% occur once, and the top ten carry more than 1.5%.

The sample consisted of naive CD8+ T cells from PBMCs. This TCR derives from a man younger than 35 in good health. Some clones in this sample may be carry-over from other donors' samples. The chain recombines TRBV9 with TRBJ1-4, with D hard to call. In DNA, the CDR3 is TGTGCCAGCAGCGTCAGCGGGGAAAAACTGTTTTTT. Translating it yields CASSVSGEKLFF.